This T cell receptor beta chain was documented in a study of technical replicates of blood from several donors. CDR3 size: 15 residues. Germline lookup yields CDR1 SGHAT and CDR2 FQNNGV. V lost 5 bases and J lost 0, with 11 bases in between. The method was immunoSEQ multiplex PCR; TCRdb's version includes in-frame clones alone and lacks a portion of them. The data contain about 84,000 clones, 93% of them singletons. The chain employs TRBV11-2 and TRBJ1-3, with D hard to call. The sample was T cells isolated from PBMCs. This clonotype originated in a human donor in good health. The CDR3 DNA reads TGTGCCAGCAGCCAAGACCGGGGCTCTGGAAACACCATATATTTT. Protein product: CASSQDRGSGNTIYF. The variable domain in full, completed from reference TRBV11-2 and TRBJ1-3, reads EAGVAQSPRYKIIEKRQSVAFWCNPISGHATLYWYQQILGQGPKLLIQFQNNGVVDDSQLPKDRFSAERLKGVDSTLKIQPAKLEDSAVYLCASSQDRGSGNTIYFGEGSWLTVV.